This T cell receptor (beta chain) is drawn from a study of immune evolution from preneoplasia to lung adenocarcinoma. General study findings and limits: Top clone frequencies peaked in normal lung, apparently declining through invasive adenocarcinoma.

Regarding this clone: The antigen is undetermined.

This CDR3 has 15 amino acids. Trimming took off 4 bases at V and 2 bases at J, with 14 bases between the two ends. The germline CDR1 and CDR2 sequences are LNHNV and YYDKDF (reference sequence). Method: immunoSEQ multiplex PCR; TCRdb's copy keeps in-frame clones and lacks some. Here the sample spans some 6,500 clones, approximately 79% being singletons. Two lung cancer pathologists independently confirmed each histologic diagnosis. The V gene is TRBV15, the J gene TRBJ2-5; D possibly corresponds to TRBD1 (5 bases). The clonotype originates from a person aged 55 to 75 with lung adenocarcinoma. Sequencing was done on a sample of FFPE invasive lung adenocarcinoma tissue. CDR3 in DNA: TGTGCCACCAGCATCCTCCGACAGAGACAAGAGACCCAGTACTTC. Amino acid sequence: CATSILRQRQETQYF.